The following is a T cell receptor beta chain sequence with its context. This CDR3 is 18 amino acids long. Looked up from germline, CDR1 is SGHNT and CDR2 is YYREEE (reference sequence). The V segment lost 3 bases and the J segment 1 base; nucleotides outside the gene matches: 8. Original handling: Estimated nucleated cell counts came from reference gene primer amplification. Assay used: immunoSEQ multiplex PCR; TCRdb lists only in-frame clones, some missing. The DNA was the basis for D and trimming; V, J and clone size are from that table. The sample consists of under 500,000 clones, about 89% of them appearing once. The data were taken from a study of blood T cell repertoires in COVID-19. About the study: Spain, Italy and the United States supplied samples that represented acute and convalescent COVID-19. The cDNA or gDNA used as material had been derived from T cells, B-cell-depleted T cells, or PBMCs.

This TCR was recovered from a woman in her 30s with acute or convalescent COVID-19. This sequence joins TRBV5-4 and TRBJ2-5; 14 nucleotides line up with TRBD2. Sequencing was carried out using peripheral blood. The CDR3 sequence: CASSSIMTSGGVQETQYF. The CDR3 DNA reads TGTGCCAGCAGCTCGATAATGACTAGCGGGGGGGTCCAAGAGACCCAGTACTTC.